This section outlines one TCR beta chain sequence together with its context. In germline, CDR1 is SGHRS, CDR2 YFSETQ. The CDR3 is 15 residues long. V was cut by 0 bases and J by 4 bases, with 13 bases left in between. The sample originates from a study of blood T cell repertoires in COVID-19. Overall study: The samples span acute and convalescent COVID-19 from the United States, Italy and Spain. Nucleic acid was either cDNA or gDNA, and it came from T cells, B-cell-depleted T cells, or PBMCs.

Source study methods: Estimation of nucleated cell counts relied on the amplification of reference gene primers. TCRdb keeps only in-frame clones here, not all; method: immunoSEQ multiplex PCR. V, J and clone size are taken as reported in that table, and D and trimming were inferred from the DNA itself. The sample includes 95,000 to 150,000 clones, around 77% of them seen just once. Source material: peripheral blood. This chain uses TRBV5-1 with TRBJ1-2; no firm D call. The sequence was obtained from a human donor in a cohort sampled during active COVID-19. The CDR3 region has the DNA TGCGCCAGCAGCTTGGAAGCCACGTCGGTCTATGGCTACACCTTC. As protein: CASSLEATSVYGYTF.